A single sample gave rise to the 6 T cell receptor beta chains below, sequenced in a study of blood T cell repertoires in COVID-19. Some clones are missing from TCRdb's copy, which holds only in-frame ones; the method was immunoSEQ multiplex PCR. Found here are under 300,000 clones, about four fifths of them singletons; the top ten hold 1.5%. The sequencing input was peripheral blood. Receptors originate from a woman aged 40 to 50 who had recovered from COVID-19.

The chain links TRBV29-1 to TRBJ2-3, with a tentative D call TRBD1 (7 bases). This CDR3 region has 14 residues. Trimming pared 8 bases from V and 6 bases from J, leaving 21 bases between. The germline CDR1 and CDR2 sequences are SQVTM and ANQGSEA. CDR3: CSPRVAGGLDTQYF. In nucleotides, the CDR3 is TGCAGCCCTCGGGTAGCAGGGGGGTTGGATACGCAGTATTTT.

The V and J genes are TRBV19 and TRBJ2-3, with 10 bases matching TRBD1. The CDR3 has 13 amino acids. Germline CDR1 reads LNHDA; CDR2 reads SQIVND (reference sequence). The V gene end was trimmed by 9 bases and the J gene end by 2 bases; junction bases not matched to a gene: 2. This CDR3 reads CASGTGDTDTQYF. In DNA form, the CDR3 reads TGTGCCAGCGGGACAGGGGACACAGATACGCAGTATTTT.

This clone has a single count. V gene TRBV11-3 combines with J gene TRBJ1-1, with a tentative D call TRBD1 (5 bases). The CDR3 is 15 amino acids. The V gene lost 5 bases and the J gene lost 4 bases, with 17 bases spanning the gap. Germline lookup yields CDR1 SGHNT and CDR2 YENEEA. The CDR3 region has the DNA TGTGCCAGCAGCGAATGGGGGGTTTCGGTCACTGAAGCTTTCTTT. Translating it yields CASSEWGVSVTEAFF. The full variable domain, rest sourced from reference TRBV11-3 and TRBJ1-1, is EAGVVQSPRYKIIEKKQPVAFWCNPISGHNTLYWYLQNLGQGPELLIRYENEEAVDDSQLPKDRFSAERLKGVDSTLKIQPAELGDSAVYLCASSEWGVSVTEAFFGQGTRLTVV.

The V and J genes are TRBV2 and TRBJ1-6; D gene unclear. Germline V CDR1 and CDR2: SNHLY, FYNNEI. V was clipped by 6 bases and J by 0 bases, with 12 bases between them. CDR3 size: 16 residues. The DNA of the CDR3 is TGTGCCAGCAGAGCTAGTTCGAGCTCCTATAATTCACCCCTCCACTTT. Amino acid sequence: CASRASSSSYNSPLHF.

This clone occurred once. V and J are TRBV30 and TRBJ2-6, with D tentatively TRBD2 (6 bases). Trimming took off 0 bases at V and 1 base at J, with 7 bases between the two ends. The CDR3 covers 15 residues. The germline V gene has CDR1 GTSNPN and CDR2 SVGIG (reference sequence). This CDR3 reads CAWSVGGSGANVLTF. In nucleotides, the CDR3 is TGTGCCTGGAGTGTTGGGGGGTCTGGGGCCAACGTCCTGACTTTC.

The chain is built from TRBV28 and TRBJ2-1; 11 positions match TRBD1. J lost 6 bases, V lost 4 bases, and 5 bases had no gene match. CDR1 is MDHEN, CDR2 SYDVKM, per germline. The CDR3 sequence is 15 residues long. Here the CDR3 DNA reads TGTGCCAGCAGTTCTCCGGGACAGGGGGGCAATGAGCAGTTCTTC. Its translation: CASSSPGQGGNEQFF.